One and the same sample provided the 5 T cell receptor beta chains below, sequenced in a study of blood T cells in healthy people across ages. A J-beta primer mix and a sample-barcoded 5' primer were used in a second PCR of about 6 to 12 cycles. TCRdb analysed the 5' RACE reads with MiXCR anew, one entry per CDR3 protein. This sample has 1.2 million to 1.5 million distinct CDR3 sequences, with roughly 45% found just once. The specimen was blood. The source of these receptors is a woman aged 18-29 years in good health.

The genes are TRBV9 and TRBJ2-3; no definite D call. Trimming pared 2 bases from V and 1 base from J, leaving 11 bases between. Per germline, CDR1 SGDLS and CDR2 YYNGEE. CDR3 size: 15 residues. CDR3: CASSVAVSGTDTQYF. The CDR3 nucleotides are TGTGCCAGCAGCGTGGCGGTGAGTGGCACAGATACGCAGTATTTT.

The rearrangement links TRBV5-1 to TRBJ1-1; 7 bases align to TRBD1. Germline V gives CDR1 SGHRS, CDR2 YFSETQ. V gave up 7 bases and J gave up 8 bases; unmatched junction bases: 14. The CDR3 is 14 amino acids. The CDR3 protein is CASSNLGRDSEAFF. The DNA for the CDR3 is TGCGCCAGCTCAAACCTAGGCCGGGACAGCGAAGCTTTCTTT.

This clonotype was recorded once. The chain couples TRBV7-6 to TRBJ2-1; D is undetermined. Trimming took 4 bases from V and 3 from J, leaving 10 bases between them. This CDR3 has 14 residues. CDR1 SGHVS and CDR2 FNYEAQ come from the germline V gene. The CDR3 DNA reads TGTGCCAGCAGCTCCCGTTGGGACTACAATGAGCAGTTCTTC. This encodes CASSSRWDYNEQFF.

The chain uses TRBV3-1 and TRBJ2-3; 12 bases are shared with TRBD2. CDR3 length equals 18 residues. Looked up from germline, CDR1 is LGHDT and CDR2 is YNNKEL (reference sequence). V lost 4 bases to trimming and J lost 3 bases; unmatched junction nucleotides: 11. Written as DNA, the CDR3 is TGTGCCAGCAGCCCCGGGACTAGCGGGTCCGGGGGGACAGATACGCAGTATTTT. Amino acids: CASSPGTSGSGGTDTQYF.

The chain uses TRBV20-1 and TRBJ2-1, with D hard to call. The V gene's germline CDR1 is DFQATT and CDR2 SNEGSKA (reference sequence). V lost 3 bases and J lost 1, with 10 bases in between. There are 14 residues in the CDR3. The chain's CDR3 is CSARAEESYNEQFF. DNA for the CDR3: TGCAGTGCTAGGGCCGAAGAGTCCTACAATGAGCAGTTCTTC.